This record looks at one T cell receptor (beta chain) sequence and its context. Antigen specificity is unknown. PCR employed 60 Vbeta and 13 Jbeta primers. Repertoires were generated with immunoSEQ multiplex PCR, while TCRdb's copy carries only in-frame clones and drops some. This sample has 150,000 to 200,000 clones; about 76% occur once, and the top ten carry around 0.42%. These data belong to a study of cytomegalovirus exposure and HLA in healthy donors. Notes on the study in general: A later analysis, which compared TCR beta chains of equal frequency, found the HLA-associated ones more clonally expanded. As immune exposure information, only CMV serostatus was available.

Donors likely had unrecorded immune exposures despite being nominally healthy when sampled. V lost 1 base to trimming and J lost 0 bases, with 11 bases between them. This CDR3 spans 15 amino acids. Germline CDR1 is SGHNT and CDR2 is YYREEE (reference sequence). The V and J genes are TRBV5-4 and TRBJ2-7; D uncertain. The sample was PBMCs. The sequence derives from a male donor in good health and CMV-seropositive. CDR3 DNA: TGTGCCAGCAGCTTGTATGGCGGAAACTCCTACGAGCAGTACTTC. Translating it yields CASSLYGGNSYEQYF.